This TCR beta chain was identified in a study of CD8 T cells in Susac syndrome (dated by TCRdb to between 2018 and 2021). About the full investigation: Whether CD8+ T cell activation and differentiation in Susac syndrome was antigen driven was tested using repertoire sequencing. The research as a whole found: The number of individuals in the TCR sequencing and HLA analysis was acknowledged as relatively small.

RNA was extracted using the RNeasy kit, and roughly 0.5 to 1 microgram was reverse transcribed with random hexamers. TCR beta CDR3 regions were amplified with the immunoSEQ multiplex PCR assay covering 54 Vbeta and 13 Jbeta segments. PCR amplification bias was corrected by using a synthetic template baseline for primer optimization and computational correction. The published analysis was carried out like this. Only productive sequences were kept, with reads annotated to V, D and J genes according to IMGT and analyzed in immunoSEQ Analyzer. To calculate clonality, Shannon entropy was normalized by log2 of the number of productive unique sequences and then subtracted from one. For each patient and control, public and private clones were evaluated among the 100 most prevalent clones. Susac-specific clones were defined as absent from healthy and MS cohorts, 1052 published viral clones and other ImmuneACCESS disease sequences. Through fastp at Q25 and MiXCR, TCRdb rebuilt clones from the public reads, retaining in-frame beta chains. Here each entry gathers all rows of one CDR3 protein and keeps the most common genes and DNA. The V and J calls and clone size are TCRdb's, not the authors'. Within this sample are hundreds of thousands of distinct CDR3 sequences, with 95% of them counted one time only. The ten largest account for 0.07% to 0.095% of the sample.

High-throughput TCR beta sequencing profiled peripheral blood CD8+ and CD4+ T cells from healthy donors, Susac syndrome patients and multiple sclerosis patients. Treatment-naive patients with stable or active relapsing-remitting disease fulfilling revised McDonald criteria were used as multiple sclerosis controls. Bulk CD8+ and CD4+ T cells were purified by magnetic negative isolation, while CD8+ TEMRA cells were enriched using FACS. Blood was drawn into EDTA tubes, processed within 24 hours, and PBMCs were isolated by density gradient centrifugation. PBMCs intended for TCR sequencing were frozen in liquid nitrogen and were later thawed in a 37 degrees C water bath. A purity of at least 90% was achieved for sorted or isolated CD4+, CD8+ and CD8+ TEMRA cells. Turning to this clonotype: Its antigen remains unidentified. No qualities accompany the bases; no much larger clone lies one base away.

The CDR1 and CDR2 encoded by the germline V gene (reference sequence) are SEHNR and FQNEAQ. V was cut back by 1 base and J by 2 bases, leaving a gap of 7 bases between them. The CDR3 goes from the cysteine to the phenylalanine over 14 residues. Only the CDR3 DNA stays, 42 bases, in frame from base 1. This sequence originates from a human donor with multiple sclerosis. The sample comprised CD4+ T cells from PBMCs. This receptor chain uses TRBV7-9 and TRBJ2-3; the D gene assignment is ambiguous. CDR3 loop: CASSLDGNTDTQYF. The nucleotides are TGTGCCAGCAGCTTAGACGGAAACACAGATACGCAGTATTTT.